This passage covers 10 T cell receptor beta chains from one sample sequenced in a study of shared clonotypes between healthy human individuals. Method: immunoSEQ multiplex PCR; TCRdb's copy keeps in-frame clones and lacks some. This sample has 800,000 to 950,000 clones; roughly 96% occur once, and the top ten carry under 0.3%. Only CD45RO-negative cells positively selected for CCR7 counted as naive CD8 cells, so terminally differentiated effector memory CD45RA+ cells were excluded. The sequenced sample was naive CD8+ T cells sorted from blood. The receptors originated from a man aged 25 to 40 in good health.

The genes are TRBV9 and TRBJ2-3; unclear D gene. CDR3 size: 15 residues. Germline CDR1 is SGDLS and CDR2 is YYNGEE. The V and J ends lost 4 bases and 0 bases respectively, with 12 bases between them. CDR3 amino acids: CASSRDGTSTDTQYF. Here the CDR3 DNA reads TGTGCCAGCAGCCGAGACGGAACTAGCACAGATACGCAGTATTTT.

V and J are TRBV10-3 and TRBJ2-5; D uncertain. There are 14 residues in the CDR3. CDR1 is ENHRY and CDR2 is SYGVKD in the germline V gene. V was clipped by 0 bases and J by 5 bases, with 10 bases between them. CDR3 nucleotides: TGTGCCATCAGTGAGTCTGGTAGGGTTGAGACCCAGTACTTC. Amino acids: CAISESGRVETQYF.

The chain joins TRBV28 to TRBJ1-1; 7 nucleotides line up with TRBD1. The CDR3 runs 15 residues. Trimming removed 11 bases from V and 5 bases from J; junction bases left unmatched: 17. Germline assignment: CDR1 MDHEN and CDR2 SYDVKM. The CDR3 DNA follows: TGTGCCGGGGCCTCCCTGACAGGGACCCTTACTGAAGCTTTCTTT. It yields the protein CAGASLTGTLTEAFF.

This rearrangement joins TRBV4-1 to TRBJ2-7, with D perhaps assigned TRBD1 or TRBD2 (5 bases each). CDR1 MGHRA and CDR2 YSYEKL come from the germline V gene. With 3 bases removed from V and 2 bases from J, the gap between germline ends came to 11 bases. The CDR3 runs 14 residues. DNA of the CDR3: TGCGCCAGCAGCCAGGGGACGACGCCCTACGAGCAGTACTTC. Translated: CASSQGTTPYEQYF.

The chain carries TRBV18 and TRBJ1-3, with TRBD1 identical over 7 bases. The V segment lost 3 bases and the J segment 0 bases; nucleotides outside the gene matches: 8. CDR3 length: 17 amino acids. Germline CDR1 reads KGHSH; CDR2 reads LQKENI. CDR3 sequence reads: CASSPNPGTASGNTIYF. The CDR3 coding sequence is TGTGCCAGCTCACCCAATCCCGGGACAGCCTCTGGAAACACCATATATTTT.

This clone was observed once. The V gene is TRBV29-1, the J gene TRBJ2-1, with D perhaps TRBD2 (5 bases). This CDR3 has 13 amino acids. Germline V gene sequence: CDR1 SQVTM, CDR2 ANQGSEA. Trimming shortened V by 5 bases and J by 5 bases, and 13 bases separated the two germline ends. The chain's CDR3 is CSVSTPRDNEQFF. In nucleotides, the CDR3 is TGCAGCGTTTCGACTCCGCGGGACAATGAGCAGTTCTTC.

CDR3 loop: CASSGLLAGVPEQFF. The CDR3 DNA is TGTGCCAGCAGCGGATTACTAGCGGGTGTCCCTGAGCAGTTCTTC. The chain carries TRBV9 and TRBJ2-1; TRBD2 matches 9 bases. Germline CDR1 is SGDLS and CDR2 is YYNGEE. The CDR3 totals 15 residues. V lost 3 bases and J lost 9; bases outside the gene matches: 10. Full variable domain (remainder filled in from reference TRBV9 and TRBJ2-1): DSGVTQTPKHLITATGQRVTLRCSPRSGDLSVYWYQQSLDQGLQFLIQYYNGEERAKGNILERFSAQQFPDLHSELNLSSLELGDSALYFCASSGLLAGVPEQFFGPGTRLTVL.

J is TRBJ2-7 and V is TRBV7-6, with a tentative D call TRBD2 (5 bases). Germline V gene lookup returns CDR1 SGHVS and CDR2 FNYEAQ. With 1 base removed from V and 4 bases from J, the gap between germline ends came to 11 bases. The CDR3 length is 14 residues. CDR3 in amino acids: CASSLGGEVYEQYF. Written as DNA, the CDR3 is TGTGCCAGCAGCTTAGGGGGAGAAGTATACGAGCAGTACTTC.

A remark on this clone: The junction does not match germline at one end; this may be a read error. V gene TRBV27 combines with J gene TRBJ2-2; TRBD2 is a possible D gene (5 bases). The CDR3 sequence is 14 residues long. Germline lookup yields CDR1 MNHEY and CDR2 SMNVEV (reference sequence). CDR3 sequence (DNA): TGTGCCAGCAGTTTAATAGGTGGCGACGGGAAGCTGTTTTTT. Translation gives CASSLIGGDGKLFF.

The rearrangement links TRBV4-3 to TRBJ2-1; 12 nucleotides align to TRBD2. The CDR3 spans 16 residues. After removal of 5 bases from V and 8 bases from J, the junction contained 10 bases not matched to a gene. The germline V gene has CDR1 LGHNA and CDR2 YSLEER. In DNA, the CDR3 is TGCGCCAGCAGCGAATCTAGCGGGAGGGCCCACGATGAGCAGTTCTTC. This gives the protein CASSESSGRAHDEQFF.